These T cell receptor beta chains were read from a single sample in a study of shared clonotypes between healthy human individuals. This table comes from immunoSEQ multiplex PCR, and its TCRdb copy is limited to in-frame clones, with some not included. The sample holds 2,500,000 or so clones; around 90% are singletons and the top ten take about 0.13%. The sequenced sample was naive CD4+ T cells sorted from blood. The receptors were gathered from a young man in good health. Both conserved end residues are trimmed from each CDR3. Fields, in order: J gene, V gene, CDR3 protein.

TRBJ1-6,TRBV10-3,AISSDPGNSPLH
TRBJ1-6,TRBV19,ASSIVQGGNSPLH
TRBJ1-6,TRBV30,AWSDLGTKYSPLH
TRBJ1-3,TRBV9,ASSALRGQGTSGNTIY
TRBJ2-3,TRBV30,AWRLAGGSDTQY
TRBJ1-1,TRBV18,ASSILKGTLPLSGNTEAF
TRBJ1-1,TRBV28,ASSSTGANTEAF
TRBJ2-5,TRBV5-6,ASSRQGVYETQY
TRBJ2-3,TRBV5-4,ASSLMETDTQY
TRBJ1-2,TRBV19,ATRPNRGQEDYGYT
TRBJ2-7,TRBV5-1,ASSSGVEQY
TRBJ1-2,TRBV18,ASSPSMGIHGYT
TRBJ2-7,TRBV29-1,SVEELTGGYEQY
TRBJ1-6,TRBV19,ASSIGGNIDSPLH
TRBJ2-1,TRBV9,ASSVGFMTGGRNEQF
TRBJ1-2,TRBV25-1,ASSQGVGGYT
TRBJ2-5,TRBV7-7,ASSLSGGLRETQY
TRBJ2-5,TRBV7-9,ASRKGSTAEETQY
TRBJ1-3,TRBV5-1,ASSSTGTGNTIY
TRBJ2-5,TRBV5-3,ARSCPGRIQETQY
TRBJ1-1,TRBV5-1,ASSSAQNTEAF
TRBJ2-3,TRBV5-6,ASSSDGGTDTQY
TRBJ1-5,TRBV6-6,ASTGRGLGSNQPQH
TRBJ2-2,TRBV5-1,ASSLSGTATGELF
TRBJ2-2,TRBV21-1,ASRETRASGSQGDTGELF
TRBJ2-5,TRBV6-6,ASSYVGGNQETQY
TRBJ1-1,TRBV4-1,ASSQGGGRMNTEAF
TRBJ1-5,TRBV5-8,ASSLLGQSNQPQH
TRBJ2-3,TRBV7-2,ASSLVSSTDTQY
TRBJ2-5,TRBV11-2,ASSLGQRETQY
TRBJ1-2,TRBV18,ASSPPGAGGYT
TRBJ1-4,TRBV5-4,ASSLARGQTEKLF
TRBJ1-1,TRBV2,ATTGQGAEAF
TRBJ1-6,TRBV4-1,ASSPDGQGYNSPLH
TRBJ2-7,TRBV10-3,ATNYRGVSYEQY
TRBJ2-1,TRBV6-1,ASTSSAPSYNEQF
TRBJ1-5,TRBV7-8,ASSLGTGGLGNQPQH
TRBJ1-1,TRBV28,ASSFAPGNTEAF
TRBJ1-4,TRBV7-2,ASSQPGRGNEKLF
TRBJ1-4,TRBV25-1,ASSGAGTATNEKLF
TRBJ1-6,TRBV5-6,ASSPQGYNSPLH
TRBJ1-5,TRBV30,AWGSEISNQPQH
TRBJ1-2,TRBV18,ASSPYDEANYGYT
TRBJ2-3,TRBV19,ASGSGWDRERDTQY
TRBJ1-1,TRBV19,ASSSRDRGGGTEAF
TRBJ1-2,TRBV6-6,ASSYLADGTYGYT